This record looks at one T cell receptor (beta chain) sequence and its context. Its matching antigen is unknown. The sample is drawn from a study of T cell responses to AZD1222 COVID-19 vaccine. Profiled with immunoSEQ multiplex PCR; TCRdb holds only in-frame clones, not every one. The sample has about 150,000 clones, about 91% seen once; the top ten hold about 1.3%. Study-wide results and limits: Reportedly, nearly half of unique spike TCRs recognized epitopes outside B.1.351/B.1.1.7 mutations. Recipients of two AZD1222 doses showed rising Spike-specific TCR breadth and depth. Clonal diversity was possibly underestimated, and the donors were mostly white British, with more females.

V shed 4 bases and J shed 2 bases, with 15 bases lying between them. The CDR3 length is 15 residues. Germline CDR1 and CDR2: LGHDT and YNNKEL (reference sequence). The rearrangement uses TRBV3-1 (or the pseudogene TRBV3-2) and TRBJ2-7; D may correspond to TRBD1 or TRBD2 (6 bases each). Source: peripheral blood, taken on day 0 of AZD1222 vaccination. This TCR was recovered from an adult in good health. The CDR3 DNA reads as TGTGCCAGCAGCCTATCTAGCGCAGGGGCCTACGAGCAGTACTTC. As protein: CASSLSSAGAYEQYF.